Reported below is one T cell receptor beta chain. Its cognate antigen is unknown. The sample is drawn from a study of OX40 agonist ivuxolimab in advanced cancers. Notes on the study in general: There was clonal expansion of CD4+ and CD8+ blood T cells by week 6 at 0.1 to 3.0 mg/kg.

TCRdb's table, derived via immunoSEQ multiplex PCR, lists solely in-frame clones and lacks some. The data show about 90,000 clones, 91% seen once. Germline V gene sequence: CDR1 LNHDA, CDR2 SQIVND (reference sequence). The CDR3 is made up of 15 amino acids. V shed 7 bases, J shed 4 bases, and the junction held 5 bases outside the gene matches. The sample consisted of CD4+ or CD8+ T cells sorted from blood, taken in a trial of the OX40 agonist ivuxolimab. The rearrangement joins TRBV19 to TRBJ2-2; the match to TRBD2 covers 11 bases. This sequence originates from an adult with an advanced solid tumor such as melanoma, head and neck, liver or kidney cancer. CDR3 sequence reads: CASTLAGGVTGELFF. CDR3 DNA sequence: TGTGCCAGTACCTTAGCGGGAGGGGTCACCGGGGAGCTGTTTTTT.